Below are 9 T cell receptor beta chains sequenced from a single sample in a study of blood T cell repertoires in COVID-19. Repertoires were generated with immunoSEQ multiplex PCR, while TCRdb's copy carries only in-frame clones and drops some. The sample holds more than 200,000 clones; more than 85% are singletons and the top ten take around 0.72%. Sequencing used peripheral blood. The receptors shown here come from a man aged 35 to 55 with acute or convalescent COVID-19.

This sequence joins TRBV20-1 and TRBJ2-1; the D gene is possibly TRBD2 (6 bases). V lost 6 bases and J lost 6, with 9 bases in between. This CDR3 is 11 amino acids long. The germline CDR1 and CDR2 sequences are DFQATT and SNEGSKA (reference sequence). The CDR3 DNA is TGCAGTGCAGGGAGGAGCAATGAGCAGTTCTTC. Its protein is CSAGRSNEQFF.

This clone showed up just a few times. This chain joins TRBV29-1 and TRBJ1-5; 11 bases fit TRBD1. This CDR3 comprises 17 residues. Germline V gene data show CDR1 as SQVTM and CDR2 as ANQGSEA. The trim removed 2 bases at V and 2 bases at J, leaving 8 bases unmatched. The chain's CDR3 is CSVELGTGGTGNQPQHF. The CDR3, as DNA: TGCAGCGTTGAACTCGGGACAGGGGGAACGGGCAATCAGCCCCAGCATTTT.

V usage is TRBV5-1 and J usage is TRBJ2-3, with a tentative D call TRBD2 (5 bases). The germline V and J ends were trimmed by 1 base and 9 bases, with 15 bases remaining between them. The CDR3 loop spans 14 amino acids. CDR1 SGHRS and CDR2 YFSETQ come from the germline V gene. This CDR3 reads CASSLPSGAGTQYF. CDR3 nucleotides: TGCGCCAGCAGCTTGCCAAGCGGTGCGGGCACGCAGTATTTT.

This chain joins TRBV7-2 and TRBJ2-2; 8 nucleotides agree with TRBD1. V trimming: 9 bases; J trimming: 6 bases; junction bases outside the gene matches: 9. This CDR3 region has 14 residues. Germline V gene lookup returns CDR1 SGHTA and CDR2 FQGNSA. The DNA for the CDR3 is TGTGCCAGTTACAGGGGGTCGAAGGCCGGGGAGCTGTTTTTT. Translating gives CASYRGSKAGELFF.

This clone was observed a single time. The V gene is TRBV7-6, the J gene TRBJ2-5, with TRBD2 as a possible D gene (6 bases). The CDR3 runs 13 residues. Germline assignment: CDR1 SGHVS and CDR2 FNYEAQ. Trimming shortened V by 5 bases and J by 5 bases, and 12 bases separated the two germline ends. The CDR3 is CASSPGLGETQYF. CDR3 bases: TGTGCCAGCAGCCCGGGACTTGGGGAGACCCAGTACTTC.

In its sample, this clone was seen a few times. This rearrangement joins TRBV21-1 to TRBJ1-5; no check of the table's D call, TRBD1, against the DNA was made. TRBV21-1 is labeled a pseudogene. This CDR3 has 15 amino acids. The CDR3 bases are TGTGCCAGCAGCGACATACAGGGGCTCCAATGGCCCCAGCATTTT. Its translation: CASSDIQGLQWPQHF.

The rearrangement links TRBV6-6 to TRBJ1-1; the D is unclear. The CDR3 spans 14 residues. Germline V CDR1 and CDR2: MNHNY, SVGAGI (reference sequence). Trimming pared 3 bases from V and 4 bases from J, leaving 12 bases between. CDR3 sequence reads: CASSYSGPSTEAFF. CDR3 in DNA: TGTGCCAGCAGTTATTCAGGCCCTTCCACTGAAGCTTTCTTT.

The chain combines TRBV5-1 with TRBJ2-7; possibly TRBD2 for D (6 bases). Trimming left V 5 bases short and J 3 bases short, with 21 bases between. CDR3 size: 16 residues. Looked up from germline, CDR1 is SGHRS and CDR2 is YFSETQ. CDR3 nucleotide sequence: TGCGCCAGCAGTCTGAGGAGGGACTCCAATCTCTACGAGCAGTACTTC. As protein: CASSLRRDSNLYEQYF. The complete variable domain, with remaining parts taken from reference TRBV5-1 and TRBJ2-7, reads KAGVTQTPRYLIKTRGQQVTLSCSPISGHRSVSWYQQTPGQGLQFLFEYFSETQRNKGNFPGRFSGRQFSNSRSEMNVSTLELGDSALYLCASSLRRDSNLYEQYFGPGTRLTVT.

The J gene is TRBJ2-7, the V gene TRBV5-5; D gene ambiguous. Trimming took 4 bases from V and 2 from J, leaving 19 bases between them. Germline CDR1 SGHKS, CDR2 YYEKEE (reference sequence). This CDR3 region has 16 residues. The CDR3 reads CASSPSIGRFTYEQYF. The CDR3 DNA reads TGTGCCAGCAGCCCCTCCATTGGCAGGTTTACCTACGAGCAGTACTTC.